Sequencing of this TCR beta chain was carried out in a study of Ad26.COV2.S vaccination and SARS-CoV-2 variants. Notes on the study in general: Those who received vaccine or placebo ended up with similar non-spike TCR breadth. Total responses of T cells may have been underestimated by the analyses of TCR breadth and depth.

Profiling relied on immunoSEQ multiplex PCR, and the TCRdb table lists in-frame clones only, not all of them. The top ten hold 1.5% to 2.5% of the sample, which has more than 300,000 clones, roughly 86% seen once. As regards this clone: Its antigen is not identified.

The treatment here: approximately 18 received Ad26.COV2.S at low or high dose, single or two shots; several received placebo; per-sample allocation not given. Sampling occurred on day 63 after the first vaccine or placebo injection. Sample: peripheral blood, taken in a trial of Ad26.COV2.S vaccine versus placebo. This TCR was sampled from a person aged 18-60 years who received the Ad26.COV2.S COVID-19 vaccine or a placebo.

CDR3 protein: CASRPTGGGDSPLHF. CDR3 DNA sequence: TGCGCCAGCAGGCCCACAGGGGGAGGGGATTCACCCCTCCACTTT. The V and J genes are TRBV5-1 and TRBJ1-6; TRBD1 agrees at 8 bases. Germline V CDR1 and CDR2: SGHRS, YFSETQ. The trim removed 5 bases at V and 8 bases at J, leaving 9 bases unmatched. The CDR3 length is 15 residues.